This T cell receptor beta chain was found in a study of identical twins. A universal primer site was added by template switching, and unique molecular identifiers were carried by the cDNA. TCRdb itself ran the 5' RACE reads through MiXCR, one entry per CDR3 protein. The sample gives 420,000 or so distinct CDR3 sequences, around 18% of which show up once; 10% to 15% is in the top ten. This clonotype was seen more than once but under ten times. The CDR3 sequence is 16 residues long. With 2 bases removed from V and 1 base from J, the gap between germline ends came to 13 bases. Germline V gene lookup returns CDR1 MNHEY and CDR2 SVGEGT.

Material for sequencing was naive T cells sorted from blood. The TCR was taken from a man in his fifties or sixties in good health. V is TRBV6-2 or TRBV6-3 and J is TRBJ2-3; the D gene is possibly TRBD2 (6 bases). CDR3 sequence reads: CASSYTPGDGTDTQYF. The CDR3 DNA reads TGTGCCAGCAGTTACACCCCGGGAGACGGCACAGATACGCAGTATTTT.